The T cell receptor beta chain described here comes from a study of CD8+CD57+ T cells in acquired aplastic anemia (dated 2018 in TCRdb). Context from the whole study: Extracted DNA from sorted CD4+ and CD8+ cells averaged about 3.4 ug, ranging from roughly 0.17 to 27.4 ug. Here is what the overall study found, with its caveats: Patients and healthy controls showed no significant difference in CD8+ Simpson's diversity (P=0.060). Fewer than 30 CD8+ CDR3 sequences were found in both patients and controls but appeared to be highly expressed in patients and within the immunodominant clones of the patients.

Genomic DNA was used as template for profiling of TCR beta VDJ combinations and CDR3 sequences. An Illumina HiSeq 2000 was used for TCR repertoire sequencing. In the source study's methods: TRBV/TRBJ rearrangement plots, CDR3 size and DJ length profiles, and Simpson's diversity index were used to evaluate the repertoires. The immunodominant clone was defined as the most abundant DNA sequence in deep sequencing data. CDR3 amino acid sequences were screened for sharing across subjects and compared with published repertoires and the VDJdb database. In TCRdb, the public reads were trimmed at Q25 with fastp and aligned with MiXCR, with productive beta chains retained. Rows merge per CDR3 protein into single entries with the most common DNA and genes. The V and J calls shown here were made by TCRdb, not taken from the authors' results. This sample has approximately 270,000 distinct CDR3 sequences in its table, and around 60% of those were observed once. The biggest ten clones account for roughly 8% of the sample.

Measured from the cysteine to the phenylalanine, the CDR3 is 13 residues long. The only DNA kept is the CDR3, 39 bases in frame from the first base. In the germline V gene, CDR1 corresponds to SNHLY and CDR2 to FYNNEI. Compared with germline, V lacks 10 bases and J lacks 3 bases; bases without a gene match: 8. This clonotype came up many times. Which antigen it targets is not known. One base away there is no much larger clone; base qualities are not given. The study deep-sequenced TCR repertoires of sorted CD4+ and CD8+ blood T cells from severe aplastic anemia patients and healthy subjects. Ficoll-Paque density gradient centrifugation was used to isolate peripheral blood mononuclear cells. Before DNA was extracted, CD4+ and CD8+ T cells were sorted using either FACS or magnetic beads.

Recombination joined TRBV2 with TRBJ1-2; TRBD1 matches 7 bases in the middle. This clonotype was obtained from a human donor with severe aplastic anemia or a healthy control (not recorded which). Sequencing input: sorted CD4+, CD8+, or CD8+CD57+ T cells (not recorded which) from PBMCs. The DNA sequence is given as TGTGCCATCCGACAGGGTCAAGACTATGGCTACACCTTC. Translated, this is CAIRQGQDYGYTF.